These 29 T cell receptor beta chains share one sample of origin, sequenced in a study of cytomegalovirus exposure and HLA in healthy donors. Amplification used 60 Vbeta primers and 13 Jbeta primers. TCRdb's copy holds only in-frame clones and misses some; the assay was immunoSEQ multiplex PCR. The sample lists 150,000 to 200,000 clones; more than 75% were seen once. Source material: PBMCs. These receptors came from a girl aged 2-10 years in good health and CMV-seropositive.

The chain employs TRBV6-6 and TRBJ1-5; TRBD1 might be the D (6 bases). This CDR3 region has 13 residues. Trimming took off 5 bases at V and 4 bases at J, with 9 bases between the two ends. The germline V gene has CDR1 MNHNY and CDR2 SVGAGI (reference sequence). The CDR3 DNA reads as TGTGCCAGCAGTCTCACAGGGAATCAGCCCCAGCATTTT. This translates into CASSLTGNQPQHF.

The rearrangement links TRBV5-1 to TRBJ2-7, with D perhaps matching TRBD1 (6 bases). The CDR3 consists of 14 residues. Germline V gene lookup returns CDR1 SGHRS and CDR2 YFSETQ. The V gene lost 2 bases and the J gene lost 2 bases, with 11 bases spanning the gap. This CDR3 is CASSFVTGPYEQYF. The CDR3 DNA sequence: TGCGCCAGCAGCTTTGTGACAGGCCCCTACGAGCAGTACTTC.

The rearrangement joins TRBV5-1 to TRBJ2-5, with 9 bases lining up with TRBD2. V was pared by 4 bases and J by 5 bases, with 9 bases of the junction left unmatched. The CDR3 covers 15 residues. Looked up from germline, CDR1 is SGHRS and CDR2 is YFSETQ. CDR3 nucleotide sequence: TGCGCCAGCAGCCGATTACTAGCGGGTGGGGAGACCCAGTACTTC. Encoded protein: CASSRLLAGGETQYF.

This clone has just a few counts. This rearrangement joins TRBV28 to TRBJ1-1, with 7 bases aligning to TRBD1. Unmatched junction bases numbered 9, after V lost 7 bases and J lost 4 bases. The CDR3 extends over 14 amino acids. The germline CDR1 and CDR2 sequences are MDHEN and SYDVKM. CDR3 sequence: CASTQGGLTTEAFF. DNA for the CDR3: TGTGCCAGCACCCAAGGGGGCTTGACCACTGAAGCTTTCTTT.

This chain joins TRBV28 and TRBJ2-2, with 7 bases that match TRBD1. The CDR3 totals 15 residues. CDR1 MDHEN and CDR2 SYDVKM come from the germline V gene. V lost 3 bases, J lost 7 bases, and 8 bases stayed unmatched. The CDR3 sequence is CASSLGRGNFGELFF. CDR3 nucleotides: TGTGCCAGCAGTTTGGGCAGGGGGAATTTCGGGGAGCTGTTTTTT.

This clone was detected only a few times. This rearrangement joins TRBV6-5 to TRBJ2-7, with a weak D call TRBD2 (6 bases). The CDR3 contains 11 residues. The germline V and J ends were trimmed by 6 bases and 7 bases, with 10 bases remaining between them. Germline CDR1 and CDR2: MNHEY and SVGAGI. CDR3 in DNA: TGTGCCAGCAGCCGCGGGAATGAGCAGTACTTC. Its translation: CASSRGNEQYF.

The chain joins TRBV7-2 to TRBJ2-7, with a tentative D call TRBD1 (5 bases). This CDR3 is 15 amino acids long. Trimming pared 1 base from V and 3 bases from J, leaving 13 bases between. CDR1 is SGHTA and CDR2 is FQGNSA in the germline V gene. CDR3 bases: TGTGCCAGCAGCTTAGACGGACATGAGGACTACGAGCAGTACTTC. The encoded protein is CASSLDGHEDYEQYF.

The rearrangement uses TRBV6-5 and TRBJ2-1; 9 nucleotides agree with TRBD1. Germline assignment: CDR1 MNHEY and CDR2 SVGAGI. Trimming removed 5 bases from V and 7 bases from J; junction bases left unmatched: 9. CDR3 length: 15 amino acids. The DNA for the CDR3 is TGTGCCAGCAGTCCCCGGGACAGGGTGGCAAATGAGCAGTTCTTC. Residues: CASSPRDRVANEQFF.

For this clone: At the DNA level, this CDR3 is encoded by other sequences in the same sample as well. The DNA for the CDR3 is TGTGCCAGCACTCCAAGGCTAGCGGGGAACACCGGGGAGCTGTTTTTT. This translates into CASTPRLAGNTGELFF. The V call is TRBV2, the J call TRBJ2-2, with 8 bases lining up with TRBD2. Looked up from germline, CDR1 is SNHLY and CDR2 is FYNNEI. This CDR3 has 16 amino acids. Losses at the gene ends were 7 bases for V and 1 base for J; bases not matched to a gene: 8.

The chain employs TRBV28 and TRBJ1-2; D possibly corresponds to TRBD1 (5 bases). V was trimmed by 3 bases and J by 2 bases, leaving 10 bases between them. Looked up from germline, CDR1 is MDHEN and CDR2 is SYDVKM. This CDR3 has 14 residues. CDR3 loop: CASSLGGANYGYTF. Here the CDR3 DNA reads TGTGCCAGCAGTTTGGGGGGAGCGAACTATGGCTACACCTTC.

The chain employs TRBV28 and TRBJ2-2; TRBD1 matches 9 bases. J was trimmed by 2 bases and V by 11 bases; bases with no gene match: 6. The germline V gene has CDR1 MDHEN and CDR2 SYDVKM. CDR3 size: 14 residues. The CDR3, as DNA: TGTGCCTCAACGGGACAGGGAAACACCGGGGAGCTGTTTTTT. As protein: CASTGQGNTGELFF.

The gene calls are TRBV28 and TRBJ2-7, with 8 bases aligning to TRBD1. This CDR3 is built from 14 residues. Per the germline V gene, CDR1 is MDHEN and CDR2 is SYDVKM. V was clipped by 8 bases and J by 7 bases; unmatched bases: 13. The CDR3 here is CASLGTGEGWEQYF. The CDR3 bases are TGTGCCAGCCTAGGGACAGGTGAGGGCTGGGAGCAGTACTTC.

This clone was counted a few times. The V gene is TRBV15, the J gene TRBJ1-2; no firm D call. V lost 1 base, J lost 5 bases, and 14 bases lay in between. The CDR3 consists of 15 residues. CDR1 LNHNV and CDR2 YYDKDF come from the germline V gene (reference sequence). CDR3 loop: CATSRGRGSPYGYTF. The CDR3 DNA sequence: TGTGCCACCAGCAGAGGTCGCGGGTCCCCATATGGCTACACCTTC.

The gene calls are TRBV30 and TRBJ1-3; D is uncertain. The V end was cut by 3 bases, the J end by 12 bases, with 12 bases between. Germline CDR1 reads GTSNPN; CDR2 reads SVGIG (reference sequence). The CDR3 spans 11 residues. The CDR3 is CAWRGAGNIYF. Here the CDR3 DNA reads TGTGCCTGGAGAGGCGCGGGGAACATATATTTT.

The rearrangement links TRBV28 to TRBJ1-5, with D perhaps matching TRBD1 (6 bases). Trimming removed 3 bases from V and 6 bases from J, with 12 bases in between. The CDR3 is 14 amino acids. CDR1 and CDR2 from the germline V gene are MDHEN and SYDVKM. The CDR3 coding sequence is TGTGCCAGCAGTTTCCGGGGGGGCATTCAGCCCCAGCATTTT. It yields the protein CASSFRGGIQPQHF.

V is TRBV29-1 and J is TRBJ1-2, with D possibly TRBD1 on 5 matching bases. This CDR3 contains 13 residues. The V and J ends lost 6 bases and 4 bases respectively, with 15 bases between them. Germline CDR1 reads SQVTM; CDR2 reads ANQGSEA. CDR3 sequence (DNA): TGCAGCGTGGTCCCGGGGGGTCCCTATGGCTACACCTTC. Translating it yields CSVVPGGPYGYTF.

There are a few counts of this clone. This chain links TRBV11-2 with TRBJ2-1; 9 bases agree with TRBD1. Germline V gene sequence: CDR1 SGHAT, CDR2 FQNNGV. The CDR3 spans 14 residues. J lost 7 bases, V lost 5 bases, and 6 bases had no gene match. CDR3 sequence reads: CASSLTTGGNEQFF. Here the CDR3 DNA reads TGTGCCAGCAGCCTCACGACAGGGGGGAATGAGCAGTTCTTC.

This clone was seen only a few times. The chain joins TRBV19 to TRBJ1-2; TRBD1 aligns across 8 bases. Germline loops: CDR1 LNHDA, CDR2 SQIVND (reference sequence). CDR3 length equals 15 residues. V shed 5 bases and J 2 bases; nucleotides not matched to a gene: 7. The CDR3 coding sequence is TGTGCCAGTAGTTCCGGACAGGGAGCAAACTATGGCTACACCTTC. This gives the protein CASSSGQGANYGYTF.

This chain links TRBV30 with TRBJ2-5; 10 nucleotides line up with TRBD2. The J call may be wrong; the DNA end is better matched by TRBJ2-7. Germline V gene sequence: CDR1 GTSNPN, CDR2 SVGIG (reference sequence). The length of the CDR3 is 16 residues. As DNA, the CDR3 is TGTGCCTGGGGGGAGCAAGGACTAGCGGAACCCTACGAGCAGTACTTC. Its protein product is CAWGEQGLAEPYEQYF.

CDR3: CASGDGEIYEQYF. The CDR3, as DNA: TGTGCCAGCGGTGACGGGGAAATCTACGAGCAGTACTTC. The chain recombines TRBV28 with TRBJ2-7; maybe TRBD2 (5 bases). The CDR3 is 13 residues long. V shed 8 bases and J shed 3 bases, with 14 bases lying between them. Germline V gene sequence: CDR1 MDHEN, CDR2 SYDVKM.

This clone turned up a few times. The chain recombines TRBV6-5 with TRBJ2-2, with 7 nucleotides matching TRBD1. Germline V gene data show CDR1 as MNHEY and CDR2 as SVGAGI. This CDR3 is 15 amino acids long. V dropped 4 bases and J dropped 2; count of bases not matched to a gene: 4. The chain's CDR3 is CASSLTGANTGELFF. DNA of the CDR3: TGTGCCAGCAGTTTAACAGGGGCAAACACCGGGGAGCTGTTTTTT.

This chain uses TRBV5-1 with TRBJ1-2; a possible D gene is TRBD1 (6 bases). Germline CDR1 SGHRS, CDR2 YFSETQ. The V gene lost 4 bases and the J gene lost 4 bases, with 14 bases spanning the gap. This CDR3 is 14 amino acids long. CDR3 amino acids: CASSHTGYAYGYTF. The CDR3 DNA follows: TGCGCCAGCAGCCACACAGGGTACGCCTATGGCTACACCTTC.

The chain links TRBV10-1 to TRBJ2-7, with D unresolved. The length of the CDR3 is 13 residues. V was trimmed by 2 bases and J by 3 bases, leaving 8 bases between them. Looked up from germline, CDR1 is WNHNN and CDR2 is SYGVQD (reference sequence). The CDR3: CASSEAVNYEQYF. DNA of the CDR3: TGCGCCAGCAGTGAGGCAGTTAACTACGAGCAGTACTTC.

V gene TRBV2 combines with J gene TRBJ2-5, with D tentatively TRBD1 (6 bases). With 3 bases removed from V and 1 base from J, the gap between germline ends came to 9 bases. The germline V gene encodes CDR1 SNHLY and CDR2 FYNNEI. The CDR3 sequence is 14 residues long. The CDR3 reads CASSEDSSQETQYF. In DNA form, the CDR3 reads TGTGCCAGCAGTGAGGACAGCTCCCAAGAGACCCAGTACTTC.

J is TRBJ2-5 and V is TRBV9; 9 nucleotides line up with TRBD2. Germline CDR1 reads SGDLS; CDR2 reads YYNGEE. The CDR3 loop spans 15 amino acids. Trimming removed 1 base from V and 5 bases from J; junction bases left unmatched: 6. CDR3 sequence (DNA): TGTGCCAGCAGCGTATCCGGGACTAGCAGCGAGACCCAGTACTTC. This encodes CASSVSGTSSETQYF.

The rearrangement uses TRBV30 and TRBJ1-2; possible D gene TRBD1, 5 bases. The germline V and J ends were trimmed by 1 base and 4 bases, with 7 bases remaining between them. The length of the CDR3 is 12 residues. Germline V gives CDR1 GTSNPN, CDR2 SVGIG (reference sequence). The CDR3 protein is CAWSDRFYGYTF. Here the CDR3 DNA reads TGTGCCTGGAGTGACAGGTTCTATGGCTACACCTTC.

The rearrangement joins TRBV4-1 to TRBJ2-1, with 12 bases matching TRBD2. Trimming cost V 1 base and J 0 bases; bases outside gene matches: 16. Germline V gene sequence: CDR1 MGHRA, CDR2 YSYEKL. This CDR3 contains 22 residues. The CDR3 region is CASSQAPGLAGSPNGSYNEQFF. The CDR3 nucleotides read TGCGCCAGCAGCCAAGCTCCCGGACTAGCGGGATCCCCGAACGGCTCCTACAATGAGCAGTTCTTC.

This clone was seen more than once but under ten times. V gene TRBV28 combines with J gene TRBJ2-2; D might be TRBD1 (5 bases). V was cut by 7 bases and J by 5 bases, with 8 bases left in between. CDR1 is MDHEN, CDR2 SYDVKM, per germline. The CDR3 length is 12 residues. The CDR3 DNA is TGTGCCAGCATACAGGCTACCGGGGAGCTGTTTTTT. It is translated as CASIQATGELFF.

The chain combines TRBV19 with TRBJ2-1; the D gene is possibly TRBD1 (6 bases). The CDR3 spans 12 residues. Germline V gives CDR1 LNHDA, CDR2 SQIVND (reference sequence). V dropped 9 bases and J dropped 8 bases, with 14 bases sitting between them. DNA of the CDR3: TGTGCCAGCAAAGACAGGCTCCATGAGCAGTTCTTC. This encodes CASKDRLHEQFF.